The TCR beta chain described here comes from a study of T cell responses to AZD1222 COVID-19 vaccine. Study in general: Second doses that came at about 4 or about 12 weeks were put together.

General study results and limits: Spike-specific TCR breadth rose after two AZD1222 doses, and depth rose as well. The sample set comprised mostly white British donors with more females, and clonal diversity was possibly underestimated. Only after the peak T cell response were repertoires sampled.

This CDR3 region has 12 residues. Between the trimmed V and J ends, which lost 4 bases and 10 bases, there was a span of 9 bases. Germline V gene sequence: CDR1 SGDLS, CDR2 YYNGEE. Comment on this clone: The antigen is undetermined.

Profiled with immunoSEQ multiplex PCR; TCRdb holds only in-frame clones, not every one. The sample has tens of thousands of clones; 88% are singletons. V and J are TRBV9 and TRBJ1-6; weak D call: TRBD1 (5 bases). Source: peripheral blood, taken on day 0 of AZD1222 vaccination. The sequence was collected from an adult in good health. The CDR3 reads CASSPGGSPLHF. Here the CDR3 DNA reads TGTGCCAGCAGCCCCGGGGGATCACCCCTCCACTTT.